This T cell receptor (beta chain) is drawn from a study of T cell clonality in common variable immunodeficiency. At least ten counts were recorded for this clone. The DNA ends 3 residues before the CDR3 does, and the rest of the CDR3 is filled in from the germline J gene. The CDR3 extends over 16 amino acids. Germline values: CDR1 LNHDA, CDR2 SQIVND (reference sequence). V gave up 2 bases and J gave up 6 bases, with 19 bases separating them. CVID and control samples used equivalent genomic DNA input. Method: immunoSEQ multiplex PCR; TCRdb's copy keeps in-frame clones and lacks some. The data show roughly 34,000 clones, with none appearing a single time.

The sequence came from a person aged 18 to 75 in good health. The V call is TRBV19, the J call TRBJ2-5; a weak D match, TRBD2 (5 bases). The source material was peripheral blood mononuclear cells. The CDR3 sequence: CASSIPSGNTLKTQYF. The part of the CDR3 DNA that was read is TGTGCCAGTAGTATACCTTCGGGGAATACCTTAAAGACC. The whole variable domain, filled in from reference TRBV19 and TRBJ2-5, reads DGGITQSPKYLFRKEGQNVTLSCEQNLNHDAMYWYRQDPGQGLRLIYYSQIVNDFQKGDIAEGYSVSREKKESFPLTVTSAQKNPTAFYLCASSIPSGNTLKTQYFGPGTRLLVL.